Each of the 18 T cell receptor beta chains below was sequenced from the same sample in a study of chemoradiotherapy in HPV16-positive cancers (dated by TCRdb to between 2020 and 2023). Library generation was performed with the immunoSEQ multiplex PCR assay. The table was pulled from immuneACCESS by TCRdb, which kept in-frame rearrangements only. Such tables lose some clones; where checked, under half of the loss comes from unresolved V genes, and the rest has no known cause. In this sample the table shows roughly 34,000 clones, about 82% of which occur a single time. The ten largest account for 3.5% to 4.5% of the sample. Sequences were derived from blood, sampled from a patient who underwent chemoradiotherapy. The receptors were gathered from a human donor with HPV-associated anogenital cancer.

The gene calls are TRBV5-1 and TRBJ2-3; TRBD2 might be the D (6 bases). Trimming stripped 0 bases from V and 6 bases from J, with 14 bases between. The CDR3 consists of 15 residues. Germline CDR1 SGHRS, CDR2 YFSETQ. The CDR3: CASSLEGARGDTQYF. The CDR3 nucleotides read TGCGCCAGCAGCTTGGAGGGCGCCCGGGGGGATACGCAGTATTTT. Complete variable domain (other parts from reference TRBV5-1 and TRBJ2-3): KAGVTQTPRYLIKTRGQQVTLSCSPISGHRSVSWYQQTPGQGLQFLFEYFSETQRNKGNFPGRFSGRQFSNSRSEMNVSTLELGDSALYLCASSLEGARGDTQYFGPGTRLTVL.

CDR3 loop: CASSEGGDREYGYTF. CDR3 bases: TGTGCCAGCAGTGAAGGAGGAGACAGGGAGTATGGCTACACCTTC. The chain joins TRBV2 to TRBJ1-2; 7 positions match TRBD1. The germline CDR1 and CDR2 sequences are SNHLY and FYNNEI. This CDR3 is built from 15 residues. The V gene end was trimmed by 1 base and the J gene end by 5 bases; junction bases not matched to a gene: 7.

The chain couples TRBV5-1 to TRBJ1-4; D not resolved. In germline, CDR1 is SGHRS, CDR2 YFSETQ. This CDR3 region has 15 residues. Trimming pared 4 bases from V and 8 bases from J, leaving 18 bases between. The CDR3, as DNA: TGCGCCAGCAGCCCTCCTAGCGGACGTAACGAAAAACTGTTTTTT. Amino acids: CASSPPSGRNEKLFF.

This clone was observed a handful of times. The V and J genes are TRBV7-9 and TRBJ1-2; D gene unclear. The germline V and J ends were trimmed by 2 bases and 8 bases, with 12 bases remaining between them. The length of the CDR3 is 13 residues. Looked up from germline, CDR1 is SEHNR and CDR2 is FQNEAQ (reference sequence). CDR3 nucleotides: TGTGCCAGCAGCTTAAACAGCCTGGGGGGCTACACCTTC. It is translated as CASSLNSLGGYTF.

The rearrangement uses TRBV5-4 and TRBJ1-1; D is perhaps TRBD1 (6 bases). Germline assignment: CDR1 SGHNT and CDR2 YYREEE (reference sequence). The CDR3 covers 14 residues. V lost 3 bases and J 6 bases, leaving 15 bases between the germline ends. The CDR3 sequence: CASSSKDSFPEAFF. Here the CDR3 DNA reads TGTGCCAGCAGCTCAAAGGACAGTTTCCCTGAAGCTTTCTTT.

The chain couples TRBV7-6 to TRBJ1-2; maybe TRBD1 (6 bases). V gave up 5 bases and J gave up 7 bases, with 23 bases separating them. CDR3 length: 16 amino acids. Germline loops: CDR1 SGHVS, CDR2 FNYEAQ. In DNA, the CDR3 is TGTGCCAGCAGCCAAGGGCGGGCAGGGGAGGAAAGTGGCTACACCTTC. Translated: CASSQGRAGEESGYTF. The full variable domain, its missing parts supplied by reference TRBV7-6 and TRBJ1-2, is GAGVSQSPRYKVTKRGQDVALRCDPISGHVSLYWYRQALGQGPEFLTYFNYEAQQDKSGLPNDRFSAERPEGSISTLTIQRTEQRDSAMYRCASSQGRAGEESGYTFGSGTRLTVV.

The chain uses TRBV11-3 and TRBJ1-5; 8 nucleotides agree with TRBD1. Germline V gives CDR1 SGHNT, CDR2 YENEEA. Trimming removed 3 bases from V and 3 bases from J; junction bases left unmatched: 10. This CDR3 has 17 amino acids. The CDR3 protein is CASSFGTGTGNNQPQHF. The DNA for the CDR3 is TGTGCCAGCAGCTTCGGAACCGGGACAGGTAACAATCAGCCCCAGCATTTT.

J is TRBJ1-2 and V is TRBV7-9; D is ambiguous. This CDR3 is 13 amino acids long. Germline V gene lookup returns CDR1 SEHNR and CDR2 FQNEAQ (reference sequence). The V end was cut by 0 bases, the J end by 4 bases, with 6 bases between. CDR3 nucleotides: TGTGCCAGCAGCTTAGCTCACAGCTATGGCTACACCTTC. Translating gives CASSLAHSYGYTF.

This chain uses TRBV6-8 with TRBJ2-7; a weak D match, TRBD2 (6 bases). The CDR3 is made up of 13 amino acids. The germline V gene has CDR1 MNHGY and CDR2 SAAAGT. Trimming took off 6 bases at V and 5 bases at J, with 14 bases between the two ends. The CDR3 spells CASSRTWGDEQYF. The CDR3 bases are TGTGCCAGCAGCCGCACATGGGGGGACGAGCAGTACTTC.

The V and J genes are TRBV18 and TRBJ1-1; 7 bases match TRBD1. After removal of 1 base from V and 5 bases from J, the junction contained 7 bases not matched to a gene. Germline CDR1 and CDR2: KGHSH and LQKENI. This CDR3 has 15 amino acids. The DNA for the CDR3 is TGTGCCAGCTCACCACAGGAGACAGGGAGGACTGAAGCTTTCTTT. As protein: CASSPQETGRTEAFF.

This clone was picked up one time. The gene calls are TRBV6-1 and TRBJ1-5, with TRBD1 as a possible D gene (5 bases). Trimming removed 1 base from V and 6 bases from J, with 7 bases in between. Germline lookup yields CDR1 MNHNS and CDR2 SASEGT. The CDR3 covers 13 residues. CDR3 sequence reads: CASSEGGTQPQHF. CDR3 nucleotide sequence: TGTGCCAGCAGTGAAGGAGGGACTCAGCCCCAGCATTTT.

In this sample, this clone turned up once. The rearrangement uses TRBV7-2 and TRBJ2-3; D is uncertain. Germline V gene lookup returns CDR1 SGHTA and CDR2 FQGNSA. The CDR3 runs 14 residues. The V end lost 1 base, the J end lost 4 bases, and 9 bases lay between the germline ends. Here the CDR3 reads CASSLVKGADTQYF. CDR3 sequence (DNA): TGTGCCAGCAGCTTAGTGAAGGGCGCAGATACGCAGTATTTT.

This clone was detected a few times. The chain carries TRBV4-1 and TRBJ2-2; no definite D call. The V gene's germline CDR1 is MGHRA and CDR2 YSYEKL. The CDR3 spans 18 residues. V was trimmed by 3 bases and J by 1 base, leaving 18 bases between them. CDR3 bases: TGCGCCAGCAGCCACCACAACATAGGACGGAAGAACACCGGGGAGCTGTTTTTT. Translating it yields CASSHHNIGRKNTGELFF.

In its sample, this clone was seen once. The rearrangement joins TRBV7-9 to TRBJ2-7; 7 nucleotides match TRBD1. The germline CDR1 and CDR2 sequences are SEHNR and FQNEAQ (reference sequence). This CDR3 is built from 14 residues. V shed 2 bases, J shed 6 bases, and the junction held 7 bases outside the gene matches. The CDR3 bases are TGTGCCAGCAGCTTAACCCGGGACAGTGGCGAGCAGTACTTC. This sequence encodes CASSLTRDSGEQYF.

This sequence joins TRBV4-1 and TRBJ2-1; D not resolved. Trimming left V 0 bases short and J 0 bases short, with 12 bases between. The CDR3 sequence is 17 residues long. From germline, CDR1 is MGHRA and CDR2 YSYEKL. The chain's CDR3 is CASSQDLVWSSYNEQFF. CDR3 bases: TGCGCCAGCAGCCAAGATCTGGTGTGGTCCTCCTACAATGAGCAGTTCTTC.

This clone has just one count. The chain recombines TRBV30 with TRBJ1-1; 8 bases line up with TRBD1. Germline lookup yields CDR1 GTSNPN and CDR2 SVGIG (reference sequence). Trimming at V came to 4 bases and at J to 5 bases, leaving 6 bases not matched to a gene. This CDR3 has 13 amino acids. The CDR3 protein is CAWNGQGGTEAFF. DNA of the CDR3: TGTGCCTGGAACGGACAGGGTGGGACTGAAGCTTTCTTT.

This clone was picked up a small number of times. The rearrangement joins TRBV19 to TRBJ1-2, with D perhaps matching TRBD1 (5 bases). The CDR3 loop spans 17 amino acids. V lost 2 bases, J lost 4 bases, and 20 bases lay in between. Germline V gives CDR1 LNHDA, CDR2 SQIVND (reference sequence). The CDR3 loop is CASSIFSAAGTSYGYTF. In DNA form, the CDR3 reads TGTGCCAGTAGTATATTTTCGGCGGCAGGGACTTCCTATGGCTACACCTTC. Full variable domain (outside the CDR3, taken from reference TRBV19 and TRBJ1-2): DGGITQSPKYLFRKEGQNVTLSCEQNLNHDAMYWYRQDPGQGLRLIYYSQIVNDFQKGDIAEGYSVSREKKESFPLTVTSAQKNPTAFYLCASSIFSAAGTSYGYTFGSGTRLTVV.

This sequence joins TRBV12-5 and TRBJ1-1, with a weak D call TRBD1 (5 bases). This CDR3 region has 19 residues. Germline V gene sequence: CDR1 LGHNT, CDR2 FRNRAP. Between the trimmed V and J ends, which lost 0 bases and 4 bases, there was a span of 24 bases. CDR3 nucleotides: TGTGCTAGTGGTTTGGTACCGGTGTTTGACTCAGGGCTTAGCACTGAAGCTTTCTTT. Residues: CASGLVPVFDSGLSTEAFF.